The 18 T cell receptor beta chains presented below share a single source sample, sequenced in a study of T-cell reconstitution after alpha-beta-depleted transplantation in children. Unique molecular identifiers were incorporated during preparation of the TCRbeta library. MiXCR, applied by TCRdb to the PCR reads, yields one record per CDR3 protein. The sample carries 350,000 to 500,000 distinct CDR3 sequences, around two fifths recorded once. Sample: PBMCs, taken before TCRalphabeta/CD19-depleted stem cell transplant. These receptors came from a girl aged 2-9 years with aplastic anemia, due to receive a stem cell transplant.

This clonotype was counted ten times or more. This chain links TRBV9 with TRBJ1-2, with TRBD1 as a possible D gene (5 bases). Germline-derived CDR1 and CDR2 are SGDLS and YYNGEE. The ends were cut back, 7 bases at V and 7 bases at J, with 11 bases in the middle. The CDR3 has 11 amino acids. CDR3 loop: CASDGGTGYTF. The DNA for the CDR3 is TGTGCCAGCGACGGGGGGACTGGCTACACCTTC.

The CDR3 is CSADSSSSYNEQFF. The CDR3 DNA sequence: TGCAGTGCTGACAGCTCGAGCTCCTACAATGAGCAGTTCTTC. The gene calls are TRBV20-1 and TRBJ2-1; a possible D gene is TRBD1 (5 bases). V was clipped by 5 bases and J by 0 bases, with 11 bases between them. The germline gives CDR1 DFQATT, CDR2 SNEGSKA (reference sequence). The CDR3 is made up of 14 amino acids.

In regard to this clonotype: It may be a read error: a sequence one base away is much more abundant. The chain employs TRBV12-3 or TRBV12-4 and TRBJ2-2; D ambiguous. This CDR3 has 13 amino acids. The CDR3 sequence: CPSRVSPYGELFF. In nucleotides, the CDR3 is TGTCCCAGCAGAGTTAGCCCCTACGGGGAGCTGTTTTTT.

The rearrangement links TRBV20-1 to TRBJ1-5; D is possibly TRBD1 (5 bases). The CDR3 spans 12 residues. The ends were cut back, 0 bases at V and 12 bases at J, with 12 bases in the middle. Germline loops: CDR1 DFQATT, CDR2 SNEGSKA (reference sequence). CDR3 DNA sequence: TGCAGTGCTAGAGAGGGGCTGGGTTTCCAGCATTTT. It is translated as CSAREGLGFQHF.

This clonotype was recorded only once. The rearrangement joins TRBV5-1 to TRBJ2-7, with 9 bases identical to TRBD2. The CDR3 has 16 amino acids. The germline CDR1 and CDR2 sequences are SGHRS and YFSETQ. After removal of 1 base from V and 0 bases from J, the junction contained 5 bases not matched to a gene. The CDR3 sequence: CASSLTIAGASYEQYF. CDR3 DNA sequence: TGCGCCAGCAGCTTGACGATAGCGGGGGCCTCCTACGAGCAGTACTTC.

The CDR3 here is CASSEVVYRSYEQYF. The DNA for the CDR3 is TGTGCCAGCAGTGAAGTCGTCTACAGGTCCTACGAGCAGTACTTC. The chain couples TRBV2 to TRBJ2-7, with a possible D match to TRBD1 (5 bases). Germline CDR1 is SNHLY and CDR2 is FYNNEI. CDR3 length: 15 amino acids. V was trimmed by 1 base and J by 1 base, leaving 11 bases between them.

This clonotype came up a few times. V gene TRBV20-1 combines with J gene TRBJ1-6, with a possible D match to TRBD1 (6 bases). CDR3 length equals 16 residues. The germline gives CDR1 DFQATT, CDR2 SNEGSKA (reference sequence). CDR3 sequence reads: CTFDRLGGDYNSPLHF. CDR3 nucleotide sequence: TGCACCTTTGACAGGCTAGGAGGTGACTATAATTCACCCCTCCACTTT.

The chain combines TRBV5-6 with TRBJ2-3; 9 bases are shared with TRBD2. V was clipped by 2 bases and J by 2 bases; unmatched bases: 9. From germline, CDR1 is SGHDT and CDR2 YYEEEE. CDR3 size: 17 residues. The CDR3 spells CASSFIGLAGHTDTQYF. The CDR3 region has the DNA TGTGCCAGCAGCTTTATCGGGCTAGCGGGACACACAGATACGCAGTATTTT.

The chain is built from TRBV29-1 and TRBJ2-1; the D gene could be TRBD1 or TRBD2 (6 bases each). Trimming pared 4 bases from V and 6 bases from J, leaving 16 bases between. CDR1 SQVTM and CDR2 ANQGSEA come from the germline V gene. The CDR3 totals 14 residues. In DNA, the CDR3 is TGCAGCGTTGCCGCCCCGAGGGGGGTCAATGAGCAGTTCTTC. Translating gives CSVAAPRGVNEQFF.

The rearrangement joins TRBV29-1 to TRBJ2-1, with D possibly matching TRBD2 (5 bases). With 4 bases removed from V and 4 bases from J, the gap between germline ends came to 14 bases. The CDR3 runs 14 residues. The germline CDR1 and CDR2 sequences are SQVTM and ANQGSEA. CDR3: CSVAASQKYNEQFF. CDR3 sequence (DNA): TGCAGCGTTGCGGCTAGCCAGAAATACAATGAGCAGTTCTTC.

This clonotype was counted ten times or more. This chain connects TRBV2 to TRBJ2-5; the D is unclear. This CDR3 has 13 residues. Germline-derived CDR1 and CDR2 are SNHLY and FYNNEI. Trimming shortened V by 6 bases and J by 3 bases, and 11 bases separated the two germline ends. The CDR3 is CASSYDWEETQYF. The CDR3 coding sequence is TGTGCCAGCAGCTACGACTGGGAAGAGACCCAGTACTTC.

This clonotype showed up just once. The chain recombines TRBV4-1 with TRBJ2-5; D unresolved. The CDR3 spans 13 residues. Trimming took 5 bases from V and 2 from J, leaving 9 bases between them. Germline CDR1 reads MGHRA; CDR2 reads YSYEKL. CDR3 region: CASSMPGQETQYF. The DNA for the CDR3 is TGCGCCAGCAGCATGCCCGGTCAAGAGACCCAGTACTTC.

The J gene is TRBJ2-5, the V gene TRBV18, with TRBD2 matching over 13 bases. The ends lost 1 base at V and 5 bases at J; junction bases unmatched: 7. CDR3 length equals 17 residues. Germline values: CDR1 KGHSH, CDR2 LQKENI. CDR3 sequence reads: CASSPRTSGGGWETQYF. The CDR3 coding sequence is TGTGCCAGCTCACCACGGACTAGCGGGGGAGGCTGGGAGACCCAGTACTTC.

This clonotype was seen once. The genes are TRBV7-9 and TRBJ1-1; TRBD1 aligns across 10 bases. The CDR3 has 14 amino acids. J lost 6 bases, V lost 5 bases, and 6 bases had no gene match. Germline assignment: CDR1 SEHNR and CDR2 FQNEAQ (reference sequence). As DNA, the CDR3 is TGTGCCAGCAGCGTGGGACAGGGGAAATCTGAAGCTTTCTTT. Translation: CASSVGQGKSEAFF.

In its sample, this clonotype was seen once. The CDR3 nucleotides read TGTGCCACCAGCATTTCACCGGGACTCTCGCACAATGAGCAGTTCTTC. It is translated as CATSISPGLSHNEQFF. V gene TRBV15 combines with J gene TRBJ2-1; tentative D call: TRBD2 (6 bases). V lost 4 bases, J lost 5 bases, and 18 bases lay in between. Germline CDR1 LNHNV, CDR2 YYDKDF (reference sequence). CDR3 size: 16 residues.

This chain links TRBV27 with TRBJ1-1; D ambiguous. The germline CDR1 and CDR2 sequences are MNHEY and SMNVEV (reference sequence). Trimming left V 2 bases short and J 11 bases short, with 18 bases between. The CDR3 spans 14 residues. The CDR3 DNA sequence: TGTGCCAGCAGTTTACGGAGGTGGGAATCAGATGCTTTCTTT. Protein: CASSLRRWESDAFF.

The chain couples TRBV15 to TRBJ2-3; 8 bases fit TRBD2. The CDR3 has 16 amino acids. Germline CDR1 reads LNHNV; CDR2 reads YYDKDF (reference sequence). The V segment lost 5 bases and the J segment 4 bases; nucleotides outside the gene matches: 11. CDR3 in DNA: TGTGCCACCAGCGGGCCCCTTAGCGGGACGGCAGATACGCAGTATTTT. It yields the protein CATSGPLSGTADTQYF.

Remarks on this clonotype: Sequence at one end of the junction differs from germline and may be a read error. The V call is TRBV10-3, the J call TRBJ2-3, with D unresolved. The CDR3 spans 14 residues. Germline loops: CDR1 ENHRY, CDR2 SYGVKD. The CDR3: CAVRDPPSTDTQYF. DNA of the CDR3: TGTGCCGTCAGAGACCCTCCGAGCACAGATACGCAGTATTTT.